Listed below are T cell receptor beta chains from one sample, sequenced in a study of neurological immune-mediated disorders. A single record per CDR3 protein comes from TCRdb applying MiXCR to the 5' RACE reads. The profile covers tens of thousands of distinct CDR3 sequences, with 3.5% to 5% appearing a single time and roughly 6% taken by the ten largest. Sequenced sample: PBMCs. These receptors originate from a woman aged 60-70 years with multiple sclerosis. The CDR3 runs from the conserved cysteine through the conserved F or W. The order of the fields is V gene, clone size, D gene, J gene, CDR3 DNA, CDR3 protein. The D gene is left open where the match is weak. Size is omitted from some rows. Given values are once, few, many or a class for expanded clones.

V: TRBV29-1
size: NA
D: NA
J: TRBJ2-1
DNA: TGCAGCGTTGAATGGACTACGTACAATGAGCAGTTCTTC
CDR3: CSVEWTTYNEQFF

V: TRBV7-2
size: NA
D: NA
J: TRBJ2-3
DNA: TGTGCCAGCAGCTTAAACCGGAGACTAGATACGCAGTATTTT
CDR3: CASSLNRRLDTQYF

V: TRBV4-2
size: many
D: NA
J: TRBJ2-4
DNA: TGTGCCAGCAGCCAAGAACAAGGGACAGGACGGGGGGGAGACATTCAGTACTTC
CDR3: CASSQEQGTGRGGDIQYF

V: TRBV25-1
size: many
D: NA
J: TRBJ2-1
DNA: TGTGCCAGACTCGGGACTCCCTTTATGAGGCAGTTCTTC
CDR3: CARLGTPFMRQFF

V: TRBV20-1
size: NA
D: TRBD1
J: TRBJ2-4
DNA: TGCAGTGCTGACGGACAGGGGGCTGGCCGTGACATTCAGTACTTC
CDR3: CSADGQGAGRDIQYF

V: TRBV29-1
size: many
D: TRBD2
J: TRBJ2-2
DNA: TGCAGCGTCACTGCCCTGACTAGCGGGAGTGGCACCGGGGAGCTGTTTTTT
CDR3: CSVTALTSGSGTGELFF

V: TRBV5-5
size: many
D: NA
J: TRBJ1-1
DNA: TGTGCCAGCAGCTTGATGGGGAGGAACACTGAAGCTTTCTTT
CDR3: CASSLMGRNTEAFF

V: TRBV6-1
size: few
D: NA
J: TRBJ1-5
DNA: TGTGCCAGCAGTGACAGGGTCAATCAGCCCCAGCATTTT
CDR3: CASSDRVNQPQHF

V: TRBV28
size: NA
D: NA
J: TRBJ2-3
DNA: TGTGCCAGCAGTTTAGTGGGGTCGCAGTATTTT
CDR3: CASSLVGSQYF

V: TRBV20-1
size: many
D: NA
J: TRBJ2-1
DNA: TGCAGTGCCCCGGACAACATTGAGCAGTTCTTC
CDR3: CSAPDNIEQFF

V: TRBV27
size: many
D: NA
J: TRBJ1-2
DNA: TGTGCCAGCAGTCCCTTGGCAGGGGATAAAGGTGGTGGCTACACCTTC
CDR3: CASSPLAGDKGGGYTF

V: TRBV20-1
size: many
D: NA
J: TRBJ2-3
DNA: TGCAGTGCTAGAGATCCGGACAAGTTCACAGATACGCAGTATTTT
CDR3: CSARDPDKFTDTQYF

V: TRBV20-1
size: many
D: NA
J: TRBJ2-5
DNA: TGCAGTGCCACGCTTCCGCTCGGGACTGTTCAAGAGACCCAGTACTTC
CDR3: CSATLPLGTVQETQYF

V: TRBV7-8
size: many
D: TRBD2
J: TRBJ2-3
DNA: TGTGCCAGCAGTAGAGTAGCGGGAGGCACAGATACGCAGTATTTT
CDR3: CASSRVAGGTDTQYF

V: TRBV6-5
size: few
D: NA
J: TRBJ1-1
DNA: TGTGCCAGCAGAAAGACACGGAACACTGAAGCTTTCTTT
CDR3: CASRKTRNTEAFF

V: TRBV10-3
size: many
D: NA
J: TRBJ2-5
DNA: TGTGCCATCAGTGAGTCGGGCGGGCAAGAGACCCAGTACTTC
CDR3: CAISESGGQETQYF

V: TRBV3-1
size: many
D: NA
J: TRBJ1-1
DNA: TGTGCCAGCAGCCAAGCAGGGAGTCTGAACACTGAAGCTTTCTTT
CDR3: CASSQAGSLNTEAFF

V: TRBV10-1
size: NA
D: NA
J: TRBJ2-2
DNA: TGCGCCAGCAGTGAGGGGGCAGGAGACACCGGGGAGCTGTTTTTT
CDR3: CASSEGAGDTGELFF

V: TRBV20-1
size: many
D: TRBD1
J: TRBJ2-1
DNA: TGCAGTACTAGCAGTCCGGGACAGGGGGTGGATGAGCAGTTCTTC
CDR3: CSTSSPGQGVDEQFF

V: TRBV5-1
size: many
D: NA
J: TRBJ2-2
DNA: TGCGCCAGCAAGCCGGTCGCGAACACCGGGGAGCTGTTTTTT
CDR3: CASKPVANTGELFF

V: TRBV15
size: few
D: NA
J: TRBJ2-2
DNA: TGTGCCACCAGCAAAGACTTGCAAAACACCGGGGAGCTGTTTTTT
CDR3: CATSKDLQNTGELFF

V: TRBV11-2
size: few
D: TRBD1
J: TRBJ1-2
DNA: TGTGCCAGCAGCTTAGCCCTAGGGACAGGGGGCTATGGCTACACCTTC
CDR3: CASSLALGTGGYGYTF

V: TRBV9
size: many
D: TRBD2
J: TRBJ2-2
DNA: TGTGCCAGCAGCGTAGGCCCCCTAGCGGGCACCGGGGAGCTGTTTTTT
CDR3: CASSVGPLAGTGELFF

V: TRBV12-3/TRBV12-4
size: medium-sized
D: NA
J: TRBJ2-7
DNA: TGTGCCAGCAGTTTCAACAGATGGAACGAGCAGTACTTC
CDR3: CASSFNRWNEQYF

V: TRBV4-1
size: many
D: NA
J: TRBJ2-6
DNA: TGCGCCAGCAGCCGATATTCAACCAACTCTGGGGCCAACGTCCTGACTTTC
CDR3: CASSRYSTNSGANVLTF

V: TRBV5-1
size: many
D: NA
J: TRBJ2-5
DNA: TGCGCCAGCAGCTACGGGAGTCAAGAGACCCAGTACTTC
CDR3: CASSYGSQETQYF

V: TRBV30
size: many
D: TRBD1
J: TRBJ1-5
DNA: TGTGCCTGGAGTGGGACAGGCGGAAATCAGCCCCAGCATTTT
CDR3: CAWSGTGGNQPQHF

V: TRBV20-1
size: many
D: NA
J: TRBJ2-2
DNA: TGCAGTGCTAGAGCCCCCAGGGGAGGCACCGGGGAGCTGTTTTTT
CDR3: CSARAPRGGTGELFF

V: TRBV20-1
size: many
D: NA
J: TRBJ1-6
DNA: TGCAGTGCTAGAGATCGGAGCTCAGCCCTCCACTTT
CDR3: CSARDRSSALHF

V: TRBV7-2
size: many
D: NA
J: TRBJ1-6
DNA: TGTGCCAGCAGACTAGGACAGCCAAATTCACCCCTCCACTTT
CDR3: CASRLGQPNSPLHF

V: TRBV5-1
size: many
D: TRBD2
J: TRBJ2-5
DNA: TGCGCCAGCAGCCCTAGCGGGGGCCGACAAGAGACCCAGTACTTC
CDR3: CASSPSGGRQETQYF

V: TRBV7-8
size: NA
D: TRBD1
J: TRBJ1-5
DNA: TGTGCCAGCAGCTCTAATCAGGGGGCCTTCAATCAGCCCCAGCATTTT
CDR3: CASSSNQGAFNQPQHF

V: TRBV9
size: many
D: TRBD2
J: TRBJ2-5
DNA: TGTGCCAGCAGCGCCCGGGGGGAGTCGTTTGGGGAGACCCAGTACTTC
CDR3: CASSARGESFGETQYF

V: TRBV5-1
size: many
D: NA
J: TRBJ1-2
DNA: TGCGCCAGCAGCCCCGGGGGATATCTAGCATCCTATGGCTACACCTTC
CDR3: CASSPGGYLASYGYTF

V: TRBV9
size: many
D: NA
J: TRBJ2-2
DNA: TGTGCCAGCAGCTTCCTGGAGGGAGGGGAGCTGTTTTTT
CDR3: CASSFLEGGELFF

V: TRBV4-3
size: few
D: NA
J: TRBJ2-2
DNA: TGCGCCAGCAGCCAAGTGCGAGGGGGAAACACCGGGGAGCTGTTTTTT
CDR3: CASSQVRGGNTGELFF

V: TRBV20-1
size: NA
D: NA
J: TRBJ2-1
DNA: TGCAGTGCGACTGACCCCAGGCAGTTCTTC
CDR3: CSATDPRQFF

V: TRBV15
size: many
D: NA
J: TRBJ2-4
DNA: TGTGCCACCAGCAGAGACAATGTGGGTTTTCAGTACTTC
CDR3: CATSRDNVGFQYF

V: TRBV5-1
size: many
D: TRBD1
J: TRBJ2-3
DNA: TGCGCCAGCAGGGGACAGGACACAGATACGCAGTATTTT
CDR3: CASRGQDTDTQYF

V: TRBV20-1
size: many
D: NA
J: TRBJ2-3
DNA: TGCAGTGCCCCTCTCGTCGCCCGAGGGACAGATACGCAGTATTTT
CDR3: CSAPLVARGTDTQYF

V: TRBV7-2
size: many
D: TRBD2
J: TRBJ2-3
DNA: TGTGCCAGCAGCTTAGCTGTTAGCGGGAGCGCAGATACGCAGTATTTT
CDR3: CASSLAVSGSADTQYF

V: TRBV7-2
size: many
D: TRBD2
J: TRBJ2-7
DNA: TGTGCCAGCAGCCTAGCGGGGAATGCCCTCTACGAGCAGTACTTC
CDR3: CASSLAGNALYEQYF

V: TRBV7-3
size: NA
D: NA
J: TRBJ1-5
DNA: TGTGCCAGCAGCCTATCGTCAGGGAGGCCCCAGCATTTT
CDR3: CASSLSSGRPQHF

V: TRBV5-1
size: many
D: NA
J: TRBJ1-5
DNA: TGCGCCAGCAGCTCCTCGGGCGGGAGCAATCAGCCCCAGCATTTT
CDR3: CASSSSGGSNQPQHF

V: TRBV19
size: many
D: TRBD2
J: TRBJ2-1
DNA: TGTGCCAGTAGGTCGGGGGGCTCCTACAATGAGCAGTTCTTC
CDR3: CASRSGGSYNEQFF

V: TRBV6-5
size: NA
D: TRBD1
J: TRBJ1-2
DNA: TGTGCCAGCAGTTACCTCCGGGACAGGGCCTATGGCTACACCTTC
CDR3: CASSYLRDRAYGYTF

V: TRBV10-3
size: many
D: NA
J: TRBJ1-1
DNA: TGTGCCATCAGACCCCCGACGGTTCAACCAGCTTTCTTT
CDR3: CAIRPPTVQPAFF

V: TRBV4-1
size: many
D: TRBD2
J: TRBJ2-3
DNA: TGCGCCAGCAGCCCGGGACTAGCGGGAGGTAATACAGATACGCAGTATTTT
CDR3: CASSPGLAGGNTDTQYF

V: TRBV7-2
size: few
D: NA
J: TRBJ2-5
DNA: TGTGCCAGCAGCCGTATGACATTCACGTTAGAGACCCAGTACTTC
CDR3: CASSRMTFTLETQYF

V: TRBV4-1
size: many
D: TRBD1
J: TRBJ2-7
DNA: TGCGCCAGCAGCCAAGGGCGCGGGACAGGGACTCTCGAGCAGTACTTC
CDR3: CASSQGRGTGTLEQYF

V: TRBV12-3/TRBV12-4
size: many
D: TRBD1
J: TRBJ1-4
DNA: TGTGCCAGCAGGGGGGGACAGAATAATGAAAAACTGTTTTTT
CDR3: CASRGGQNNEKLFF

V: TRBV10-3
size: NA
D: NA
J: TRBJ2-7
DNA: TGTGCCATCAGTCGATCCTACGAGCAGTACTTC
CDR3: CAISRSYEQYF

V: TRBV5-1
size: many
D: NA
J: TRBJ2-1
DNA: TGCGCCAGCAGCTTTCGGGACAACAATGAGCAGTTCTTC
CDR3: CASSFRDNNEQFF

V: TRBV20-1
size: many
D: TRBD1
J: TRBJ2-3
DNA: TGCAGCTTGGTTTGGACAGGAACAGATACGCAGTATTTT
CDR3: CSLVWTGTDTQYF

V: TRBV4-1
size: many
D: NA
J: TRBJ2-7
DNA: TGCGCCAGCAGCCAAGGGTCAGGCTACGAGCAGTACTTC
CDR3: CASSQGSGYEQYF

V: TRBV20-1
size: NA
D: NA
J: TRBJ2-3
DNA: TGCAGTGCTGCTGAACGACTAGGAGTAGATACGCAGTATTTT
CDR3: CSAAERLGVDTQYF

V: TRBV7-2
size: few
D: TRBD2
J: TRBJ2-1
DNA: TGTGCCAGCCTCCCGGGACTACATCGAAGTAATGAGCAGTTCTTC
CDR3: CASLPGLHRSNEQFF

V: TRBV6-2/TRBV6-3
size: NA
D: TRBD2
J: TRBJ2-3
DNA: TGTGCCAGCAGGCCACTAGCGGGAGGGCCTTGGTCTAGCACAGATACGCAGTATTTT
CDR3: CASRPLAGGPWSSTDTQYF

V: TRBV20-1
size: many
D: TRBD2
J: TRBJ2-1
DNA: TGCAGTGGAGCGGGGTTCTCCTACAATGAGCAGTTCTTC
CDR3: CSGAGFSYNEQFF